The clone carrying this TCR beta chain was counted a few times. Its target is not known. The entry originates in a study of T cell repertoires in cytomegalovirus infection. About the study: Public signatures in TCR beta pointed to CMV infection and matching HLA type. Whole-study results and caveats: Predominance within the ex vivo response was attributable to HLA-C-restricted CMV-specific TCR beta clonotypes. Totalled public TCR beta family frequency picked out people who carried CMV plus the relevant HLA.

The germline V gene encodes CDR1 SGDLS and CDR2 YYNGEE. Trimming removed 3 bases from V and 5 bases from J, with 17 bases in between. The CDR3 is 15 residues long. Using its own MiXCR run on the reads, TCRdb lists one record per CDR3 protein. The table lists about 140,000 distinct CDR3 sequences, 5.5% to 7% of them singletons. The V gene is TRBV9, the J gene TRBJ2-5; D is perhaps TRBD2 (5 bases). The sequence was obtained from a human donor in good health (CMV status not recorded). Some clones in this sample may be carry-over from other donors' samples. Sample: PBMCs. CDR3 amino acids: CASSARGNGGETQYF. CDR3 DNA: TGTGCCAGCAGCGCCCGAGGGAACGGAGGCGAGACCCAGTACTTC. Full variable domain (missing parts from reference TRBV9 and TRBJ2-5): DSGVTQTPKHLITATGQRVTLRCSPRSGDLSVYWYQQSLDQGLQFLIQYYNGEERAKGNILERFSAQQFPDLHSELNLSSLELGDSALYFCASSARGNGGETQYFGPGTRLLVL.